Below are 3 T cell receptor beta chains sequenced from a single sample in a study of shared clonotypes between healthy human individuals. Clones were read by immunoSEQ multiplex PCR, and TCRdb kept only the in-frame ones, dropping some. Seen here are around 690,000 clones, roughly 87% observed once, and the top ten hold 34%. Sequenced input: memory CD8+ T cells from PBMCs. Subset of the sample: CD45RO+ cells pooled with CCR7-negative TemRA cells. These receptor sequences come from a young man in good health. Some clones in this sample may be carry-over from other donors' samples.

The genes are TRBV28 and TRBJ1-1; D perhaps matches TRBD1 (6 bases). Per germline, CDR1 MDHEN and CDR2 SYDVKM. CDR3 length: 14 residues. V was trimmed by 1 base and J by 5 bases, leaving 11 bases between them. CDR3 sequence reads: CASSLSGVVTEAFF. CDR3 nucleotides: TGTGCCAGCAGTTTATCAGGGGTGGTGACTGAAGCTTTCTTT.

As concerns this clone: In the same sample, other DNA sequences code for this CDR3. CDR3 in DNA: TGTGCCAGCAGTGGGACAGCACAAGAGACCCAGTACTTC. This encodes CASSGTAQETQYF. The chain carries TRBV28 and TRBJ2-5, with TRBD1 identical over 7 bases. The CDR3 is 13 amino acids. Germline V gives CDR1 MDHEN, CDR2 SYDVKM. The trim removed 5 bases at V and 2 bases at J, leaving 2 bases unmatched.

The chain is built from TRBV5-6 and TRBJ2-1; 8 bases match TRBD2. V dropped 6 bases and J dropped 13; count of bases not matched to a gene: 6. The V gene's germline CDR1 is SGHDT and CDR2 YYEEEE. The CDR3 consists of 11 residues. The CDR3 protein is CASTSGTSQFF. CDR3 nucleotide sequence: TGTGCCAGCACCTCCGGGACTAGTCAGTTCTTC. The variable domain in full, completed from reference TRBV5-6 and TRBJ2-1, reads DAGVTQSPTHLIKTRGQQVTLRCSPKSGHDTVSWYQQALGQGPQFIFQYYEEEERQRGNFPDRFSGHQFPNYSSELNVNALLLGDSALYLCASTSGTSQFFGPGTRLTVL.